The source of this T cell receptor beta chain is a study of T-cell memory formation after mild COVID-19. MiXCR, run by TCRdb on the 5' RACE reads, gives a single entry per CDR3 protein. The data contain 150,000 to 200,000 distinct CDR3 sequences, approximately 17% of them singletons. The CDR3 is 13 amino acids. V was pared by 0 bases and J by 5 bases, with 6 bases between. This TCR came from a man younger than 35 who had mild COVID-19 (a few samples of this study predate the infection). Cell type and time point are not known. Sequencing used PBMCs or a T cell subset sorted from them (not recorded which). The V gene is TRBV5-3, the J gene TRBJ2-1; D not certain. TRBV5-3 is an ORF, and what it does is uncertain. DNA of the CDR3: TGTGCCAGAAGCTTGGAACGGGACAATGAGCAGTTCTTC. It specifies CARSLERDNEQFF.